This T cell receptor (beta chain) was identified in a study of shared clonotypes between healthy human individuals. Donors had no recently reported acute infections or vaccinations and were HIV-negative. TCRdb keeps only in-frame clones here, not all; method: immunoSEQ multiplex PCR. The table has around 200,000 clones, 65% to 80% seen once. With V trimmed by 0 bases and J by 5 bases, 5 bases remained unmatched. The CDR3 is made up of 14 amino acids. Germline CDR1 reads SGHRS; CDR2 reads YFSETQ. The sample comprised memory CD4+ T cells sorted from blood. The subset: CD45RA-negative fraction. The chain uses TRBV5-1 and TRBJ2-7; 7 bases are shared with TRBD1. The receptor's source is a man under 40 in good health. As DNA, the CDR3 is TGCGCCAGCAGCTTGGGGTCGACAGGGCACGAGCAGTACTTC. This sequence encodes CASSLGSTGHEQYF.